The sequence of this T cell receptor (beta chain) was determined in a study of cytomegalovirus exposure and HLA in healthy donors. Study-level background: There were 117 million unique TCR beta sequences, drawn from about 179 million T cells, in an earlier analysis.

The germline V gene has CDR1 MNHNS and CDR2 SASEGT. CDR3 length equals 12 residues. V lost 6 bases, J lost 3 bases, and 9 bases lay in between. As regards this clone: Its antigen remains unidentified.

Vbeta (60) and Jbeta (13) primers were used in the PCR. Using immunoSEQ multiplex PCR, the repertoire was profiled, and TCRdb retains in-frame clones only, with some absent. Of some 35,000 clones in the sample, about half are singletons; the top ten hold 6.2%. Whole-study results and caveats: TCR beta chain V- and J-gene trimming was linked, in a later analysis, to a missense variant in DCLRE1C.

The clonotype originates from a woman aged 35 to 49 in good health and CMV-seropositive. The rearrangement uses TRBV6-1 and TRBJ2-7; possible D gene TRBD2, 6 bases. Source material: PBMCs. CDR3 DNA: TGTGCCAGCAGCGCCGGGGGCTACGAGCAGTACTTC. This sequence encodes CASSAGGYEQYF.